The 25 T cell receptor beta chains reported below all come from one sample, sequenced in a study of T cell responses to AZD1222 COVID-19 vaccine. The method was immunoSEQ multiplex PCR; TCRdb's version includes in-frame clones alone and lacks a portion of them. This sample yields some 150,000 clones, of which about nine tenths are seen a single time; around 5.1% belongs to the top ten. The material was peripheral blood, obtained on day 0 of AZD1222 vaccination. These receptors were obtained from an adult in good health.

The chain's CDR3 is CASSLLAGVGEQYF. The CDR3 DNA reads TGTGCCAGCAGCTTACTAGCGGGAGTCGGGGAGCAGTACTTC. The chain employs TRBV11-3 and TRBJ2-7; 10 bases match TRBD2. This CDR3 comprises 14 residues. CDR1 SGHNT and CDR2 YENEEA come from the germline V gene. V dropped 2 bases and J dropped 7; count of bases not matched to a gene: 5.

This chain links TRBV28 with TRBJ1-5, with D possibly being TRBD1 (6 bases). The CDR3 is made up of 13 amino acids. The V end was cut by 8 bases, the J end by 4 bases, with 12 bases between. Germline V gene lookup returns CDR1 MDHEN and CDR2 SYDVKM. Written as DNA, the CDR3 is TGTGCCAGCCGGGGGCAGCTGAATCAGCCCCAGCATTTT. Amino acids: CASRGQLNQPQHF. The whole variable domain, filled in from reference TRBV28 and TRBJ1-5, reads DVKVTQSSRYLVKRTGEKVFLECVQDMDHENMFWYRQDPGLGLRLIYFSYDVKMKEKGDIPEGYSVSREKKERFSLILESASTNQTSMYLCASRGQLNQPQHFGDGTRLSIL.

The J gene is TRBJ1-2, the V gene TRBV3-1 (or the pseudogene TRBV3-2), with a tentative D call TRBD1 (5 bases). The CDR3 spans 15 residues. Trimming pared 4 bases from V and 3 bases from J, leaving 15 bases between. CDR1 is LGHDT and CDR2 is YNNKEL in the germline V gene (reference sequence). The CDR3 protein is CASSPRHLGDYGYTF. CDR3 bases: TGTGCCAGCAGCCCAAGACATCTAGGGGACTATGGCTACACCTTC.

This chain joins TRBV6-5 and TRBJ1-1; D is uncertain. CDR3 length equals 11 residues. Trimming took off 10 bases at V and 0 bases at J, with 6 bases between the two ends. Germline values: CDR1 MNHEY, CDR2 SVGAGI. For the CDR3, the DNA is TGTGCCACCTACTTGAACACTGAAGCTTTCTTT. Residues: CATYLNTEAFF.

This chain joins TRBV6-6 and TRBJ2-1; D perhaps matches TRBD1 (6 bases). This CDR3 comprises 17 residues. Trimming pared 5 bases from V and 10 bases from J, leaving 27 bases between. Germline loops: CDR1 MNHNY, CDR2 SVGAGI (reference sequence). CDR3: CASSRTTGLGGGEEQFF. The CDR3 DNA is TGTGCCAGCAGTCGAACGACAGGTCTAGGAGGAGGAGAAGAGCAGTTCTTC.

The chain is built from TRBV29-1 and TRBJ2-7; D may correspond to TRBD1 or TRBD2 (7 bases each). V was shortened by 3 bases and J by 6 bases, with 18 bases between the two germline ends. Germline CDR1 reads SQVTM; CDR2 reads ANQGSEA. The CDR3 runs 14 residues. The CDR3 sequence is CSVDWSRGGSEQYF. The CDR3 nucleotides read TGCAGCGTTGATTGGAGCAGGGGGGGCAGCGAGCAGTACTTC.

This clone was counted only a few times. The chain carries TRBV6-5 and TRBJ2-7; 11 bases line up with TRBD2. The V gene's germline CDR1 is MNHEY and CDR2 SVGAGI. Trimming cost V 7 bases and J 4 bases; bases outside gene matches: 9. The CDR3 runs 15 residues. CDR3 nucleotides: TGTGCCAGCACCCAGACTAGCGGGAATTCATACGAGCAGTACTTC. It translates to CASTQTSGNSYEQYF.

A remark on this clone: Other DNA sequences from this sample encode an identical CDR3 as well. DNA of the CDR3: TGCAGCGTTGAGCCCGGGAACACTGAAGCTTTCTTT. It translates to CSVEPGNTEAFF. The chain carries TRBV29-1 and TRBJ1-1; D not certain. The CDR3 consists of 12 residues. Trimming pared 3 bases from V and 1 base from J, leaving 6 bases between. The germline V gene encodes CDR1 SQVTM and CDR2 ANQGSEA.

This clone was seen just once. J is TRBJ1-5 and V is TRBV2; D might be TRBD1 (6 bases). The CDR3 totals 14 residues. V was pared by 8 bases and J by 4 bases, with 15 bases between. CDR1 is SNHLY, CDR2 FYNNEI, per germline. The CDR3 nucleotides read TGTGCCAGCGACAACCGGGGGCCAAATCAGCCCCAGCATTTT. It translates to CASDNRGPNQPQHF.

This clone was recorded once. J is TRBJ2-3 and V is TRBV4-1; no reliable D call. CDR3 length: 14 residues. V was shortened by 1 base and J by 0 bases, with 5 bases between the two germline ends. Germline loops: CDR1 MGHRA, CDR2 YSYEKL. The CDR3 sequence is CASSQATSTDTQYF. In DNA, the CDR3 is TGCGCCAGCAGCCAAGCCACCAGCACAGATACGCAGTATTTT.

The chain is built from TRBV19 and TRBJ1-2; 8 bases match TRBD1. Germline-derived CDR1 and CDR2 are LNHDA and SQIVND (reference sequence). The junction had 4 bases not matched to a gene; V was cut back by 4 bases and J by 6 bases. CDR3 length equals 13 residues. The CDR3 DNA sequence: TGTGCCAGTAGTACCGGACAGGGCGATGGCTACACCTTC. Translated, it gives CASSTGQGDGYTF.

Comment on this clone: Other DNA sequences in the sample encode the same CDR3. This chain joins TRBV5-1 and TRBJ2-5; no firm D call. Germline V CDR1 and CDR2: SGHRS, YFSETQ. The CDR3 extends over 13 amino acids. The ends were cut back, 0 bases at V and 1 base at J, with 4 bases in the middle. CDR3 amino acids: CASSLGGQETQYF. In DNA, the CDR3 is TGCGCCAGCAGCTTGGGAGGCCAAGAGACCCAGTACTTC.

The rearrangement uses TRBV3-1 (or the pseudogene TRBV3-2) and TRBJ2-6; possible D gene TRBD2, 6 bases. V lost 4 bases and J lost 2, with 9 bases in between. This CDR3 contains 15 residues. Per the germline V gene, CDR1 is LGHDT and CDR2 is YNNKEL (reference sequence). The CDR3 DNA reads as TGTGCCAGCAGCCTTGGGACTCCTGGGGCCAACGTCCTGACTTTC. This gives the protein CASSLGTPGANVLTF.

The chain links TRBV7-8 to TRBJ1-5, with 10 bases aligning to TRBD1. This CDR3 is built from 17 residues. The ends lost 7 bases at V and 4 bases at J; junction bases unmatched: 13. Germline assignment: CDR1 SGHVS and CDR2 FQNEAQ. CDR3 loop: CASTRFSDRGLNQPQHF. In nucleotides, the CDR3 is TGTGCCAGCACCCGGTTTTCGGACAGGGGGTTGAATCAGCCCCAGCATTTT.

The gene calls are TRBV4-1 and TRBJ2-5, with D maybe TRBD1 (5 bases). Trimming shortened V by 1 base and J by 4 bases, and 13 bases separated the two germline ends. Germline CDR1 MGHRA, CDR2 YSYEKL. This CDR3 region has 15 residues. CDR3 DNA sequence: TGCGCCAGCAGCCAAGTGAATCAGGGATCAGAGACCCAGTACTTC. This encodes CASSQVNQGSETQYF.

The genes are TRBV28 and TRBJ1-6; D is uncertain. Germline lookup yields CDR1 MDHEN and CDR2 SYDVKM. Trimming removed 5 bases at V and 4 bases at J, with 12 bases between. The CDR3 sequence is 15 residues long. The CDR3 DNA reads TGTGCCAGCAGTCCACCTCACCGTTATAATTCACCCCTCCACTTT. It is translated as CASSPPHRYNSPLHF.

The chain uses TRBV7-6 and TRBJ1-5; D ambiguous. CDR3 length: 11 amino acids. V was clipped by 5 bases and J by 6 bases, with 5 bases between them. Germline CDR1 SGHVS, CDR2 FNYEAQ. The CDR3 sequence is CASSRIQPQHF. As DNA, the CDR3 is TGTGCCAGCAGCCGCATTCAGCCCCAGCATTTT.

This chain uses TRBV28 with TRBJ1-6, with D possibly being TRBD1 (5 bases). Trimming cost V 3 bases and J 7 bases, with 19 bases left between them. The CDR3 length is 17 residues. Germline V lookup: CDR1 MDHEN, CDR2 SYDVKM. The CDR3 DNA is TGTGCCAGCAGTTTTATTCTACCTCAGGGAGTCAATTCACCCCTCCACTTT. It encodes CASSFILPQGVNSPLHF.

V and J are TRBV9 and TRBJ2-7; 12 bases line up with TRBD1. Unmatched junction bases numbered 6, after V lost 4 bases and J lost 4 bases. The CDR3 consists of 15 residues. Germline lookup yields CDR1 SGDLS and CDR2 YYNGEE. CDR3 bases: TGTGCCAGCAGCATGGGACAGGGGGCTTCGTACGAGCAGTACTTC. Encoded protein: CASSMGQGASYEQYF.

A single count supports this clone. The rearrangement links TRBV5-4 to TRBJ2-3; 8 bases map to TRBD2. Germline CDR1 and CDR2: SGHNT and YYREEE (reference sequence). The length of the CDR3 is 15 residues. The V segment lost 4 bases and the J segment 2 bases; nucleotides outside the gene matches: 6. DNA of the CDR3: TGTGCCAGCAGCGCGGGGGGTGCAAACACAGATACGCAGTATTTT. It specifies CASSAGGANTDTQYF.

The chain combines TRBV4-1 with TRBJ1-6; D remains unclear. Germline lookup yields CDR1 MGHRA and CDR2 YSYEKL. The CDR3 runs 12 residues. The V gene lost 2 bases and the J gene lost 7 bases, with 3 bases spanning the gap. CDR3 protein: CASSQMNSPLHF. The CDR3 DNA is TGCGCCAGCAGCCAAATGAATTCACCCCTCCACTTT.

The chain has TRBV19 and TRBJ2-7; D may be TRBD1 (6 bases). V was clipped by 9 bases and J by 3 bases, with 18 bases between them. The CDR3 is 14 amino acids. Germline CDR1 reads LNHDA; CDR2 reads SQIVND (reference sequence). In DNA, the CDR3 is TGTGCCAGCAATAATCCGGGACACAACTACGAGCAGTACTTC. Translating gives CASNNPGHNYEQYF. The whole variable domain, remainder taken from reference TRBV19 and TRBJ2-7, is DGGITQSPKYLFRKEGQNVTLSCEQNLNHDAMYWYRQDPGQGLRLIYYSQIVNDFQKGDIAEGYSVSREKKESFPLTVTSAQKNPTAFYLCASNNPGHNYEQYFGPGTRLTVT.

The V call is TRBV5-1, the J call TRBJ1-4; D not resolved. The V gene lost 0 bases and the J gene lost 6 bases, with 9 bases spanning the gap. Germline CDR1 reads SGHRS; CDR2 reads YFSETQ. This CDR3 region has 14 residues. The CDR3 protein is CASSLAGVDEKLFF. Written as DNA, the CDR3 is TGCGCCAGCAGCTTGGCCGGAGTGGATGAAAAACTGTTTTTT.

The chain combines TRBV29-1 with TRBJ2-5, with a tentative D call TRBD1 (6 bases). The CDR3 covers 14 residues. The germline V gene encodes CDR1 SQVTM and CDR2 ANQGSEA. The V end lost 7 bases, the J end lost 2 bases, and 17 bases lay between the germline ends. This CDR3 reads CSADNREWQETQYF. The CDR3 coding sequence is TGCAGCGCCGACAACAGGGAGTGGCAAGAGACCCAGTACTTC.

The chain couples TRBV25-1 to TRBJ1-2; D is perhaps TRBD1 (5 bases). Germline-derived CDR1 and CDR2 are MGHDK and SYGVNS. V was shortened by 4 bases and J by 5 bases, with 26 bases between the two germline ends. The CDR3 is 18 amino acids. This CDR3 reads CASSGGSGGAYGRYGYTF. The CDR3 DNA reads TGTGCCAGCAGTGGGGGGTCGGGAGGGGCTTACGGGAGGTATGGCTACACCTTC.